The T cell receptor beta chain described here comes from a study of OX40 agonist ivuxolimab in advanced cancers. Study context: Of mixed ages from about 23 to 79 and averaging roughly 60 years, the group was about 86% male. Study conclusions and caveats: Clonal expansion from baseline to week 6 occurred in both CD4+ and CD8+ T cells. Fewer expanded clones were found on average in CD4+ than in CD8+ T cells. Antigens targeted by the expanded peripheral T cells were not determined.

The CDR3 spans 16 residues. With respect to this clone: Its antigen is as yet unknown.

Sequencing used immunoSEQ multiplex PCR; TCRdb keeps in-frame clones, though not all of them. This table holds roughly 25,000 clones, about two thirds found once. This sequence joins TRBV21-1 and TRBJ1-5. TRBV21-1 is deemed a pseudogene. The receptor's source is an adult with an advanced solid tumor such as melanoma, head and neck, liver or kidney cancer. This material consisted of CD4+ or CD8+ T cells sorted from blood, taken in a trial of the OX40 agonist ivuxolimab. CDR3 sequence reads: CARTFWVEGGNQPQHF. As DNA, the CDR3 is TGTGCCAGGACTTTCTGGGTGGAGGGCGGCAATCAGCCCCAGCATTTT.